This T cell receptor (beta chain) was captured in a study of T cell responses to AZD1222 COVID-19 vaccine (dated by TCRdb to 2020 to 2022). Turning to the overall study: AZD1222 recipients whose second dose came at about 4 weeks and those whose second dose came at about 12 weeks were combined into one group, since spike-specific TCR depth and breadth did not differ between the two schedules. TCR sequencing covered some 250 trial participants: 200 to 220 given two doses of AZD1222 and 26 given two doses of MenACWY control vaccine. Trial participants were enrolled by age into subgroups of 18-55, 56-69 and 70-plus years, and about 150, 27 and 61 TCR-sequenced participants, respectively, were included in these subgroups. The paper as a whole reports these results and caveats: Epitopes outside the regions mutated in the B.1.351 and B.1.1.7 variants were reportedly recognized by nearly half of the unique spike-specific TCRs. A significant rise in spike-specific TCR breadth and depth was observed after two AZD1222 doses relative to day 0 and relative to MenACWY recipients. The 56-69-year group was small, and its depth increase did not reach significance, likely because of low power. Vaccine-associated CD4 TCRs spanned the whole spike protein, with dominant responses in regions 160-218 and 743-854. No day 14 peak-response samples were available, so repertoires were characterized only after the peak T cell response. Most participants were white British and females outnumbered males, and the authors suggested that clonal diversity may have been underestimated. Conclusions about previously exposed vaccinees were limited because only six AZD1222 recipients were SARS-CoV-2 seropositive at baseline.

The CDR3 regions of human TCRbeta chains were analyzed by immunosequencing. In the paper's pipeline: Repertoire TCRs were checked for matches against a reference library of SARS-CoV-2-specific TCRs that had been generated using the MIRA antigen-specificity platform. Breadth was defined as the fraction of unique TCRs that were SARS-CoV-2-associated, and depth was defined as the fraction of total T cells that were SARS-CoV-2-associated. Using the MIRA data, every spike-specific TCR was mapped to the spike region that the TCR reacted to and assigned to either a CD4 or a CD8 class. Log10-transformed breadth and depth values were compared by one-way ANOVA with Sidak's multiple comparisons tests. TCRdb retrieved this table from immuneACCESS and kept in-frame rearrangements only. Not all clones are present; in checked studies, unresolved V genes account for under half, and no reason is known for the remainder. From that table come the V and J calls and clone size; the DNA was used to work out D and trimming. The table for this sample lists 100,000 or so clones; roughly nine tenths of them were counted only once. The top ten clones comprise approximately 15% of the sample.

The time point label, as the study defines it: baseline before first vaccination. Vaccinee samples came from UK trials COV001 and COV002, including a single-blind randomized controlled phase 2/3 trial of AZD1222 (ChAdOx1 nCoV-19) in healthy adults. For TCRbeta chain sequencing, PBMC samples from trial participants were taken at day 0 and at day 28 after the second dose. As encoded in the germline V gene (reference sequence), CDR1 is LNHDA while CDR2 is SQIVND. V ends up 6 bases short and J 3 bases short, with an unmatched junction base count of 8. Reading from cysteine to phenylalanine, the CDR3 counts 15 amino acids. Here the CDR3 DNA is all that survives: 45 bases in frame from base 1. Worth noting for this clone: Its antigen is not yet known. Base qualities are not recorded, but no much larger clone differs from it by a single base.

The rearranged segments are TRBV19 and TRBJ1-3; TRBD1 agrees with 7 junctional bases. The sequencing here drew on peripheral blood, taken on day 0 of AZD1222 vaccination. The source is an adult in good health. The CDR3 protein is CASRTDRTGGNTIYF. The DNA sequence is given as TGTGCCAGTAGGACGGACAGGACCGGTGGAAACACCATATATTTT.